The 10 T cell receptor beta chains below come from one sample, sequenced in a study of type 1 regulatory T cells (dated by TCRdb to about 2021). Their antigens are not known. TCRdb shows the sequencer as Illumina MiSeq. TCRdb took the public reads, trimmed them with fastp at Q25, ran MiXCR for clone calling and kept in-frame beta chains. Rows with a matching CDR3 protein are joined into one entry that keeps the most common DNA and genes. Recorded for this sample are around 69,000 distinct CDR3 sequences; about 69% of them occurred a single time. About 8% of the sample comes from the top ten. The sequencing sample was made of cultured T cells, either the whole culture or a sorted T cell fraction (not recorded which). In light of the paper, this sample's cell subset or site label describes: Tr1-enriched cell product generated in vitro against host alloantigens. The source is a human donor in good health.

A note on this clonotype: A junction boundary mismatches the germline segment, possibly from a read error. The chain links TRBV20-1 to TRBJ2-1; D remains ambiguous. The CDR3 is made up of 17 amino acids. In germline, CDR1 is DFQATT, CDR2 SNEGSKA (reference sequence). The CDR3 bases are TGCAGTGATAGAGATCTTGGCTCCACTCCTCACTACAATGAGCAGTTCTTC. This gives the protein CSDRDLGSTPHYNEQFF.

This clonotype was picked up a small number of times. The chain joins TRBV18 to TRBJ2-3, with 8 bases lining up with TRBD1. The CDR3 totals 14 residues. The V and J ends lost 3 bases and 6 bases, in that order; junction bases with no gene match: 5. Germline-derived CDR1 and CDR2 are KGHSH and LQKENI. The CDR3 sequence is CASSPDRGADTQYF. DNA for the CDR3: TGTGCCAGCTCACCCGACAGGGGTGCGGATACGCAGTATTTT. The full variable domain, rest sourced from reference TRBV18 and TRBJ2-3, is NAGVMQNPRHLVRRRGQEARLRCSPMKGHSHVYWYRQLPEEGLKFMVYLQKENIIDESGMPKERFSAEFPKEGPSILRIQQVVRGDSAAYFCASSPDRGADTQYFGPGTRLTVL.

This clonotype was observed at least ten times. The V and J genes are TRBV29-1 and TRBJ2-7; maybe TRBD1 (6 bases). V lost 7 bases, J lost 4 bases, and 11 bases lay in between. The CDR3 length is 11 residues. CDR1 and CDR2 (germline): SQVTM, ANQGSEA. The CDR3 is CSARTAYEQYF. The CDR3 nucleotides are TGCAGCGCTAGGACAGCTTACGAGCAGTACTTC.

This chain uses TRBV6-1 with TRBJ1-5; D is perhaps TRBD1 (6 bases). The V and J ends lost 4 bases and 5 bases respectively, with 15 bases between them. The CDR3 runs 15 residues. Germline V gives CDR1 MNHNS, CDR2 SASEGT. This CDR3 reads CASSVPTGDHQPQHF. CDR3 sequence (DNA): TGTGCCAGCAGTGTCCCGACAGGCGATCATCAGCCCCAGCATTTT.

The chain recombines TRBV10-3 with TRBJ1-5; a weak D match, TRBD1 (6 bases). This CDR3 contains 14 residues. Germline V lookup: CDR1 ENHRY, CDR2 SYGVKD. Trimming removed 6 bases from V and 9 bases from J, with 18 bases in between. For the CDR3, the DNA is TGTGCCATCAGCACCCAGGACAGCGTGGGGCCCCAGCATTTT. Protein: CAISTQDSVGPQHF.

This clonotype has ten or more counts. This rearrangement joins TRBV5-4 to TRBJ2-1; 12 nucleotides agree with TRBD2. This CDR3 has 20 residues. The germline V gene encodes CDR1 SGHNT and CDR2 YYREEE (reference sequence). V trimming: 2 bases; J trimming: 0 bases; junction bases outside the gene matches: 12. CDR3 sequence: CASSFGGGLAGLHSYNEQFF. The CDR3, as DNA: TGTGCCAGCAGCTTTGGTGGGGGACTAGCGGGTTTACACTCCTACAATGAGCAGTTCTTC.

CDR3 DNA: TGTGCCAGCTCACCGACAGGGACCAGCTCTGGAAACACCATATATTTT. This translates into CASSPTGTSSGNTIYF. The chain combines TRBV18 with TRBJ1-3; TRBD1 matches at 7 bases. Germline loops: CDR1 KGHSH, CDR2 LQKENI. The CDR3 contains 16 residues. Trimming cost V 3 bases and J 0 bases; bases outside gene matches: 5. The full variable domain, rest sourced from reference TRBV18 and TRBJ1-3, is NAGVMQNPRHLVRRRGQEARLRCSPMKGHSHVYWYRQLPEEGLKFMVYLQKENIIDESGMPKERFSAEFPKEGPSILRIQQVVRGDSAAYFCASSPTGTSSGNTIYFGEGSWLTVV.

V and J are TRBV21-1 and TRBJ2-7; TRBD1 is the table's D call and was not checked against the DNA. TRBV21-1 is a pseudogene. The CDR3 has 14 amino acids. The CDR3, as DNA: TGTGCCAGCAGCACAAAACCTCGACAGGGATTAAAGTACTTC. It yields the protein CASSTKPRQGLKYF.

This clonotype was counted between two and nine times. The CDR3 DNA is TGTGCCAGCGGAGTAGCGGGAATGGCGCAGTATTTT. Protein: CASGVAGMAQYF. The V gene is TRBV6-1, the J gene TRBJ2-3; 8 bases are a match to TRBD2. V was clipped by 8 bases and J by 10 bases; unmatched bases: 8. Germline lookup yields CDR1 MNHNS and CDR2 SASEGT. The length of the CDR3 is 12 residues.

This clonotype came up many times. V is TRBV6-6 and J is TRBJ2-2, with 8 bases fitting TRBD2. V was pared by 7 bases and J by 3 bases, with 7 bases of the junction left unmatched. The CDR3 loop spans 15 amino acids. Germline-derived CDR1 and CDR2 are MNHNY and SVGAGI (reference sequence). CDR3 loop: CASTEVGRDTGELFF. CDR3 in DNA: TGTGCCAGCACTGAGGTCGGGAGGGACACCGGGGAGCTGTTTTTT.